Each of the 5 T cell receptor beta chains below was sequenced from the same sample in a study of blood T cells in healthy people across ages. Using a J-beta primer mix together with a sample-barcoded 5' primer, a second PCR was run for roughly 6 to 11 cycles. TCRdb reprocessed the 5' RACE reads via MiXCR and lists one record per CDR3 protein. Of approximately 690,000 distinct CDR3 sequences in the sample, 40% to 45% were seen once. The sequenced sample consisted of blood. Receptors were obtained from a man older than 75 in good health.

V usage is TRBV15 and J usage is TRBJ2-1; 7 nucleotides line up with TRBD1. Germline assignment: CDR1 LNHNV and CDR2 YYDKDF (reference sequence). The CDR3 length is 17 residues. Trimming at V came to 1 base and at J to 7 bases, leaving 13 bases not matched to a gene. The CDR3 loop reads CATSRGRRTGLPNEQFF. The CDR3 DNA sequence: TGTGCCACCAGCAGAGGGCGCAGGACAGGCCTACCGAATGAGCAGTTCTTC.

The chain uses TRBV10-2 and TRBJ2-5; D is possibly TRBD2 (5 bases). The germline V gene encodes CDR1 WSHSY and CDR2 SAAADI. The CDR3 is 15 residues long. The V gene lost 8 bases and the J gene lost 1 base, with 17 bases spanning the gap. This CDR3 reads CASGDLLLVQETQYF. For the CDR3, the DNA is TGCGCCAGCGGAGATCTGCTACTAGTCCAAGAGACCCAGTACTTC.

The rearrangement links TRBV4-2 to TRBJ2-1; 8 bases are shared with TRBD1. CDR1 and CDR2 from the germline V gene are LGHNA and YNFKEQ. This CDR3 has 16 amino acids. V trimming: 0 bases; J trimming: 2 bases; junction bases outside the gene matches: 3. CDR3 nucleotides: TGTGCCAGCAGCCAAGAGGGACAGGCGACCTACAATGAGCAGTTCTTC. Encoded protein: CASSQEGQATYNEQFF.

The chain uses TRBV6-6 and TRBJ1-1; D gene ambiguous. Trimming took 2 bases from V and 6 from J, leaving 16 bases between them. Germline assignment: CDR1 MNHNY and CDR2 SVGAGI (reference sequence). This CDR3 has 15 amino acids. The CDR3 protein is CASSYADHDGAEAFF. The CDR3 nucleotides are TGTGCCAGCAGTTACGCGGACCACGACGGCGCTGAAGCTTTCTTT.

Ten or more counts support this clonotype. The rearrangement links TRBV7-9 to TRBJ2-1; the D is unclear. V dropped 0 bases and J dropped 4 bases, with 7 bases sitting between them. The CDR3 runs 14 residues. Germline assignment: CDR1 SEHNR and CDR2 FQNEAQ (reference sequence). CDR3: CASSLAKGYNEQFF. CDR3 sequence (DNA): TGTGCCAGCAGCTTAGCAAAAGGATACAATGAGCAGTTCTTC.